Included here is one TCR beta chain sequence, with context. Method: immunoSEQ multiplex PCR; TCRdb's copy keeps in-frame clones and lacks some. This table holds about 68,000 clones, around nine tenths found once. These data belong to a study of chemoradiotherapy in HPV16-positive cancers. CDR1 and CDR2 from the germline V gene are MGHRA and YSYEKL. The CDR3 is 15 residues long. The V and J ends lost 4 bases and 2 bases, in that order; junction bases with no gene match: 4. This material consisted of blood, taken from a patient who underwent chemoradiotherapy. The receptor comes from a human donor with HPV-associated anogenital cancer. The chain joins TRBV4-1 to TRBJ2-1; the match to TRBD2 covers 8 bases. CDR3 nucleotide sequence: TGCGCCAGCAGCCCAATCGGGGGGGCCTACAATGAGCAGTTCTTC. It yields the protein CASSPIGGAYNEQFF.